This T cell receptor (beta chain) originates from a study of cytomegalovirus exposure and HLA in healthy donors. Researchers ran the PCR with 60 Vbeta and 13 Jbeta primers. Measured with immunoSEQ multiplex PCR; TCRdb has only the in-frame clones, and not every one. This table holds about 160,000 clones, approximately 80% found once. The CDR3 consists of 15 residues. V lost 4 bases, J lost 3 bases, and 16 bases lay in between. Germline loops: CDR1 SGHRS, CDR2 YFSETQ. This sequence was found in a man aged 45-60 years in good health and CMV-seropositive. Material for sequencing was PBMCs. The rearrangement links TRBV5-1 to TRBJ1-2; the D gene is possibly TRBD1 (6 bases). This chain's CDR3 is CASSTGTPDDYGYTF. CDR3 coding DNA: TGCGCCAGCAGCACCGGGACACCGGACGACTATGGCTACACCTTC.